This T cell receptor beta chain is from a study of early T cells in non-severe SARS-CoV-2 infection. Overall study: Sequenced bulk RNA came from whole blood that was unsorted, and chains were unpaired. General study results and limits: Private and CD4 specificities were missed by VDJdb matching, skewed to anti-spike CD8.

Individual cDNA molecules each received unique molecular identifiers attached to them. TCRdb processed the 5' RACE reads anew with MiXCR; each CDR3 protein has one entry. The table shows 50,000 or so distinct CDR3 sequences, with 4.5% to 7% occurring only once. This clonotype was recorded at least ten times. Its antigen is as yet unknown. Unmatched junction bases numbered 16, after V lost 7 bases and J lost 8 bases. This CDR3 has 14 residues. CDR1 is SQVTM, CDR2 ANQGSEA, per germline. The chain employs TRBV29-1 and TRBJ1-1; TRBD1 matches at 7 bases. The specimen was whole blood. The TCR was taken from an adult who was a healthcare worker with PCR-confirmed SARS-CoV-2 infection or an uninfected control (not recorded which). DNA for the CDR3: TGCAGCGCGAAGGGCAGGGGGGATGTGTTGGAAGCTTTCTTT. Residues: CSAKGRGDVLEAFF.